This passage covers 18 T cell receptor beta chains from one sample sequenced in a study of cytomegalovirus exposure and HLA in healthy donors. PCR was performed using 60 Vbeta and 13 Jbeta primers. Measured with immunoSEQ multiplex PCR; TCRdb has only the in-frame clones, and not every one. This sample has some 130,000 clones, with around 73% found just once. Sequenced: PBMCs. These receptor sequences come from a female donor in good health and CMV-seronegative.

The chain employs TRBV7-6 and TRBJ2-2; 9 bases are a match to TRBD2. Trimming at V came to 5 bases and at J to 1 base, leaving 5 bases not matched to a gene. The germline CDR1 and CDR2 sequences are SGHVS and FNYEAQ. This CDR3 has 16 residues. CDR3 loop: CASSTVSGRNTGELFF. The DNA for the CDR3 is TGTGCCAGCAGCACCGTTAGCGGGAGGAACACCGGGGAGCTGTTTTTT.

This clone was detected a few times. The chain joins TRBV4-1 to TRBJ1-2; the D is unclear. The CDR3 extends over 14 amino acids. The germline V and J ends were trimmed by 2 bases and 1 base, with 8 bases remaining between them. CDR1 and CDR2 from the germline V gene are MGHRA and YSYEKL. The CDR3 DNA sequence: TGCGCCAGCAGCCAATCCCCTTATAACTATGGCTACACCTTC. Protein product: CASSQSPYNYGYTF.

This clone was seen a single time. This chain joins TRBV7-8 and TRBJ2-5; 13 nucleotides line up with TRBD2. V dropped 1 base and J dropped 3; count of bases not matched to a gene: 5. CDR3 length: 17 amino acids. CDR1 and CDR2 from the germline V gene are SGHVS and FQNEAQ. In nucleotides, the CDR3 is TGTGCCAGCAGCTTAGAACTAGCGGGAGGGCCCAAAGAGACCCAGTACTTC. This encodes CASSLELAGGPKETQYF. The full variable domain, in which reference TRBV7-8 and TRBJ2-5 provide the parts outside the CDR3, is GAGVSQSPRYKVAKRGQDVALRCDPISGHVSLFWYQQALGQGPEFLTYFQNEAQLDKSGLPSDRFFAERPEGSVSTLKIQRTQQEDSAVYLCASSLELAGGPKETQYFGPGTRLLVL.

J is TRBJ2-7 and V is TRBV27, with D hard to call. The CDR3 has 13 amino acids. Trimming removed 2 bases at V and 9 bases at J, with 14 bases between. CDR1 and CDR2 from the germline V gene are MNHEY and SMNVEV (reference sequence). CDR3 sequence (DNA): TGTGCCAGCAGTTTAGGGCAGCAGCTCGGGCAGTACTTC. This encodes CASSLGQQLGQYF.

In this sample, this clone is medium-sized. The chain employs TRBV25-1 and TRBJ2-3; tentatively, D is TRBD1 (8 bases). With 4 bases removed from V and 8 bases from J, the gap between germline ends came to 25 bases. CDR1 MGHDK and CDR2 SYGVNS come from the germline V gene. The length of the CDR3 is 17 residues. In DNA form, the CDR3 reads TGTGCCAGCAGTGCGGCACTGGACAGGGAGGGTCGGGTTACGCAGTATTTT. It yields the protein CASSAALDREGRVTQYF.

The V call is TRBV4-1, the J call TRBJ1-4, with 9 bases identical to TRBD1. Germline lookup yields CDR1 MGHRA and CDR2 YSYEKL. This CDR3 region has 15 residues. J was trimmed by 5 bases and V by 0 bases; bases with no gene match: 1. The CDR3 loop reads CASSQDGTGNEKLFF. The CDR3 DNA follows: TGCGCCAGCAGCCAAGACGGGACAGGGAATGAAAAACTGTTTTTT.

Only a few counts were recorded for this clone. The DNA of the CDR3 is TGTGCCAGCAGTTATTACCTCGCATCGGACTATGGCTACACCTTC. Its translation: CASSYYLASDYGYTF. The V gene is TRBV28, the J gene TRBJ1-2; D unclear. Per germline, CDR1 MDHEN and CDR2 SYDVKM. The CDR3 has 15 residues. Between the trimmed V and J ends, which lost 4 bases and 3 bases, there was a span of 15 bases.

The CDR3 spells CASSPRRGAFF. In nucleotides, the CDR3 is TGTGCCAGCAGCCCCCGCAGGGGAGCTTTCTTT. The chain recombines TRBV7-9 with TRBJ1-1; TRBD1 is a possible D gene (6 bases). V lost 5 bases and J 10 bases, leaving 11 bases between the germline ends. This CDR3 has 11 amino acids. Per the germline V gene, CDR1 is SEHNR and CDR2 is FQNEAQ (reference sequence).

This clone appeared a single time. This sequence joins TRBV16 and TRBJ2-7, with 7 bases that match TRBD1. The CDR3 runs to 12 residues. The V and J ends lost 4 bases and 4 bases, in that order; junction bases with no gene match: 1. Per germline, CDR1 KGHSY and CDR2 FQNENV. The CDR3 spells CASSPDRYEQYF. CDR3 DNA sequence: TGTGCCAGCAGCCCGGACAGGTACGAGCAGTACTTC. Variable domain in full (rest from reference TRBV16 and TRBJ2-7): GEEVAQTPKHLVRGEGQKAKLYCAPIKGHSYVFWYQQVLKNEFKFLISFQNENVFDETGMPKERFSAKCLPNSPCSLEIQATKLEDSAVYFCASSPDRYEQYFGPGTRLTVT.

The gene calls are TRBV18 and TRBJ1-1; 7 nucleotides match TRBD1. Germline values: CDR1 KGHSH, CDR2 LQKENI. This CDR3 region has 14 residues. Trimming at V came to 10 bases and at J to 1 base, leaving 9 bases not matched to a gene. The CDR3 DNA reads TGTGCCACTTCGACAGGGAGGAAGAACACTGAAGCTTTCTTT. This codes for CATSTGRKNTEAFF.

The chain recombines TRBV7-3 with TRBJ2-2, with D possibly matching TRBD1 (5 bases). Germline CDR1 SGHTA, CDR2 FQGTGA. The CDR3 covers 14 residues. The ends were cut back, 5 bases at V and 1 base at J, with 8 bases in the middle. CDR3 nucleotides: TGTGCCAGCAGCCGCGGACAGAACACCGGGGAGCTGTTTTTT. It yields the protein CASSRGQNTGELFF.

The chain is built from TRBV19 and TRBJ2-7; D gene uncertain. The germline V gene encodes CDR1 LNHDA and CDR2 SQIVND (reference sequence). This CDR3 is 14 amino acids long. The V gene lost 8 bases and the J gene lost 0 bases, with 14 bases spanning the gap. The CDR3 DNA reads TGTGCCAGTGATGACAAGTATAGCTCCTACGAGCAGTACTTC. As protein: CASDDKYSSYEQYF.

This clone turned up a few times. DNA of the CDR3: TGTGCCAGCAGCGTGACCCCAGACAGGGGGCAGCCCCAGCATTTT. This sequence encodes CASSVTPDRGQPQHF. The chain is built from TRBV5-4 and TRBJ1-5; 9 bases are a match to TRBD1. V lost 4 bases to trimming and J lost 7 bases; unmatched junction nucleotides: 9. Germline CDR1 reads SGHNT; CDR2 reads YYREEE (reference sequence). This CDR3 has 15 residues.

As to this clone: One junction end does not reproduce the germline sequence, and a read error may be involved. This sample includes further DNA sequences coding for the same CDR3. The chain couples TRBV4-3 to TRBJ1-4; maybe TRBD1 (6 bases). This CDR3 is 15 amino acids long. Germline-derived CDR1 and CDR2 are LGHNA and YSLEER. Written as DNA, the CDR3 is TGCGCAAGCAGCATACGGACAGCGATCAGTGAAAAACTGTTTTTT. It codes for CASSIRTAISEKLFF.

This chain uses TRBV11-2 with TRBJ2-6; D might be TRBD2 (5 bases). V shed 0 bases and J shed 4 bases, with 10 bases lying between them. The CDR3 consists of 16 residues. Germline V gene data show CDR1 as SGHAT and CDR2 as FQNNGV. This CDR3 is CASSLEGGSGANVLTF. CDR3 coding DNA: TGTGCCAGCAGCTTAGAGGGCGGGTCCGGGGCCAACGTCCTGACTTTC. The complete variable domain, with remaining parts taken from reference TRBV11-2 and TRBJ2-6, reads EAGVAQSPRYKIIEKRQSVAFWCNPISGHATLYWYQQILGQGPKLLIQFQNNGVVDDSQLPKDRFSAERLKGVDSTLKIQPAKLEDSAVYLCASSLEGGSGANVLTFGAGSRLTVL.

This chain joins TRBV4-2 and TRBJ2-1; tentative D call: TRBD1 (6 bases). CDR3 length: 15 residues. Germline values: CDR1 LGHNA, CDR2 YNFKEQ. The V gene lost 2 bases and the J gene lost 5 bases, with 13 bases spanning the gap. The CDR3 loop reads CASSQTSGQNNEQFF. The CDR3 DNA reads TGTGCCAGCAGCCAAACCTCGGGACAAAACAATGAGCAGTTCTTC.

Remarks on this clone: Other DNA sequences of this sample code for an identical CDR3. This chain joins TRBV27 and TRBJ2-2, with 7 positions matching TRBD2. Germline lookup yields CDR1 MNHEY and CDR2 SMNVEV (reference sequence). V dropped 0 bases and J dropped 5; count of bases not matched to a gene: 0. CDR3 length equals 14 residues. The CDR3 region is CASSLSGGTGELFF. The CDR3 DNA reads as TGTGCCAGCAGTTTATCGGGAGGGACCGGGGAGCTGTTTTTT.

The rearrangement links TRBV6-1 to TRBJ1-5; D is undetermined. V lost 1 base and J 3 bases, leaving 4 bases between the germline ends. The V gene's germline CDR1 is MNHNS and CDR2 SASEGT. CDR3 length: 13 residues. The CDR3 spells CASSEVNNQPQHF. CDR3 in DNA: TGTGCCAGCAGTGAAGTAAACAATCAGCCCCAGCATTTT.